This TCR beta chain was retrieved from a study of Graves' ophthalmopathy and Graves' hyperthyroidism. In the study overall: Peripheral blood sampling preceded any treatment and occurred at initial diagnosis. Whole-study results and caveats: A classifier, a 13-signature model, separated ophthalmopathy from stable hyperthyroidism with more than 85% sensitivity and 75% to 83% specificity. Both an approximately 69% sensitivity and an approximately 76% specificity characterized the model's predictions of ophthalmopathy progression.

About this clonotype: Its antigen is not known.

The germline CDR1 and CDR2 sequences are KGHDR and SFDVKD. Trimming stripped 7 bases from V and 8 bases from J, with 5 bases between. This CDR3 spans 11 amino acids. CDR3 regions of TCR beta were amplified from RNA transcripts. The first round was an RT-PCR with HTBI primers, and the second round was a multiplex PCR. Using its own MiXCR run on the multiplex PCR reads, TCRdb lists one record per CDR3 protein. Of 600,000 to 700,000 distinct CDR3 sequences in the sample, 35% to 50% are singletons; the top ten hold 3% to 4%. With a duration under 3 months, ophthalmopathy in the donors showed moderate-to-severe activity, CAS ≥3 and NOSPECS ≥4.

The specimen sequenced was peripheral blood. The source of this sequence is an adult man with Graves' ophthalmopathy. The chain uses TRBV24-1 and TRBJ1-6; D ambiguous. The CDR3 loop reads CATSADSPLHF. The CDR3 DNA is TGTGCCACCAGCGCAGATTCACCCCTCCACTTT.